This T cell receptor beta chain originates from a study of T cell responses to AZD1222 COVID-19 vaccine. Assay used: immunoSEQ multiplex PCR; TCRdb lists only in-frame clones, some missing. The table shows 120,000 or so clones, with 85% to 95% occurring only once. This specimen was peripheral blood, taken on day 0 of AZD1222 vaccination. The receptor was derived from an adult in good health.

CDR3 loop: CASSFLPSGGRSDTQYF. CDR3 bases: TGTGCCAGCAGCTTCCTACCTAGCGGAGGGCGGTCAGATACGCAGTATTTT. V and J are TRBV7-3 and TRBJ2-3, with 7 nucleotides matching TRBD2. The CDR3 length is 17 residues. J gave up 4 bases and V 3 bases, and 13 bases lay outside the gene matches. The germline V gene has CDR1 SGHTA and CDR2 FQGTGA.